The source of this T cell receptor beta chain is a study of long-term antiretroviral therapy in people with HIV. There were about 0.95-11 million cryopreserved PBMC in the samples before DNA extraction. Survey-level resolution applied to immunoSEQ assay v3.0. Generated by immunoSEQ multiplex PCR, the TCRdb table keeps only in-frame clones and is missing some. The data hold approximately 13,000 clones, with around 83% observed a single time. On this clone itself: As yet, its antigen is unknown.

The CDR3 is made up of 14 amino acids. In germline, CDR1 is LNHNV, CDR2 YYDKDF (reference sequence). Trimming removed 2 bases from V and 2 bases from J, with 8 bases in between. Study observations and caveats: Although diversity increased after ART, it remained lower than in transplant donor controls.

The clonotype was recovered from a man between 25 and 39 years old with HIV. Sequencing used unsorted PBMCs, obtained 0.4 years after starting antiretroviral therapy. This rearrangement joins TRBV15 to TRBJ2-3; D not resolved. The DNA for the CDR3 is TGTGCCACCAGCAGACCGGGCCTCACAGATACGCAGTATTTT. Amino acid sequence: CATSRPGLTDTQYF.